Shown below are 11 T cell receptor beta chains from a single sample sequenced in a study of T cell responses to AZD1222 COVID-19 vaccine. The method was immunoSEQ multiplex PCR; TCRdb's version includes in-frame clones alone and lacks a portion of them. This table holds more than 85,000 clones, about nine tenths found once. The sample in question was peripheral blood, obtained on day 0 of AZD1222 vaccination. The receptors were sampled from an adult in good health.

V and J are TRBV4-1 and TRBJ1-5; a weak D match, TRBD1 (6 bases). The germline V gene has CDR1 MGHRA and CDR2 YSYEKL. The CDR3 has 17 amino acids. With 3 bases removed from V and 2 bases from J, the gap between germline ends came to 17 bases. For the CDR3, the DNA is TGCGCCAGCAGCCAGCCCGTCAGGGGAAGGCGCAATCAGCCCCAGCATTTT. Translated: CASSQPVRGRRNQPQHF.

The rearrangement joins TRBV27 to TRBJ2-7; 8 bases fit TRBD2. CDR3 length: 16 residues. Per germline, CDR1 MNHEY and CDR2 SMNVEV (reference sequence). The V segment lost 2 bases and the J segment 1 base; nucleotides outside the gene matches: 7. CDR3 residues: CASSLRLAGTSYEQYF. The DNA for the CDR3 is TGTGCCAGCAGTTTAAGATTAGCGGGGACTTCCTACGAGCAGTACTTC.

V is TRBV5-4 and J is TRBJ2-7; D gene ambiguous. From germline, CDR1 is SGHNT and CDR2 YYREEE (reference sequence). V was pared by 3 bases and J by 6 bases, with 13 bases between. This CDR3 is 13 amino acids long. The CDR3, as DNA: TGTGCCAGCAGCTCCGACCCCCCGGGCGAGCAGTACTTC. It yields the protein CASSSDPPGEQYF.

This clone came up a few times. The rearrangement links TRBV13 to TRBJ1-2; unclear D gene. The germline V gene encodes CDR1 PRHDT and CDR2 FYEKMQ (reference sequence). Trimming took off 5 bases at V and 1 base at J, with 17 bases between the two ends. This CDR3 spans 16 amino acids. As DNA, the CDR3 is TGTGCCAGCAGCACCCGGACGGAAAGATATAACTATGGCTACACCTTC. Residues: CASSTRTERYNYGYTF.

This sequence joins TRBV3-1 (or the pseudogene TRBV3-2) and TRBJ1-2; D gene uncertain. Germline V gives CDR1 LGHDT, CDR2 YNNKEL (reference sequence). The V end was cut by 1 base, the J end by 1 base, with 1 base between. CDR3 length equals 12 residues. CDR3 amino acids: CASSQGNYGYTF. In nucleotides, the CDR3 is TGTGCCAGCAGCCAAGGTAACTATGGCTACACCTTC.

The chain combines TRBV18 with TRBJ1-1; 8 bases match TRBD1. V was pared by 3 bases and J by 4 bases, with 4 bases of the junction left unmatched. Germline V gene sequence: CDR1 KGHSH, CDR2 LQKENI. The CDR3 has 14 residues. In DNA, the CDR3 is TGTGCCAGCTCACCTAACGGACAGGGCACTGAAGCTTTCTTT. This gives the protein CASSPNGQGTEAFF.

Written as DNA, the CDR3 is TGTGCCACCAGTGATTTACTCAGGGGACTCCATAGCAATCAGCCCCAGCATTTT. Amino acids: CATSDLLRGLHSNQPQHF. The rearrangement links TRBV24-1 to TRBJ1-5, with D maybe TRBD1 (6 bases). Trimming shortened V by 1 base and J by 0 bases, and 15 bases separated the two germline ends. The CDR3 length is 18 residues. Germline V lookup: CDR1 KGHDR, CDR2 SFDVKD.

V is TRBV7-9 and J is TRBJ1-6; the D gene is possibly TRBD1 (6 bases). The V end lost 4 bases, the J end lost 7 bases, and 17 bases lay between the germline ends. The CDR3 spans 16 residues. CDR1 and CDR2 (germline): SEHNR, FQNEAQ (reference sequence). In nucleotides, the CDR3 is TGTGCCAGCAGCTCATTCGGGACGGGGACAAATTCACCCCTCCACTTT. Its translation: CASSSFGTGTNSPLHF.

The V gene is TRBV3-1 (or the pseudogene TRBV3-2), the J gene TRBJ1-2; D unresolved. This CDR3 spans 12 amino acids. Germline CDR1 is LGHDT and CDR2 is YNNKEL (reference sequence). The V end lost 6 bases, the J end lost 8 bases, and 13 bases lay between the germline ends. In DNA form, the CDR3 reads TGTGCCAGCAGAGGACTTGGAGGAGGCTACACCTTC. Its protein is CASRGLGGGYTF.

J is TRBJ2-7 and V is TRBV27, with TRBD2 identical over 8 bases. The CDR3 is 14 amino acids. CDR1 and CDR2 from the germline V gene are MNHEY and SMNVEV (reference sequence). V was clipped by 6 bases and J by 4 bases; unmatched bases: 8. CDR3 nucleotide sequence: TGTGCCAGCAGAGCCGGGGGGGCCGGGTACGAGCAGTACTTC. This sequence encodes CASRAGGAGYEQYF.

The rearrangement joins TRBV6-5 to TRBJ1-1; 7 nucleotides line up with TRBD1. Germline V lookup: CDR1 MNHEY, CDR2 SVGAGI. This CDR3 region has 11 residues. Trimming at V came to 5 bases and at J to 10 bases, leaving 4 bases not matched to a gene. CDR3 amino acids: CASSTAGGAFF. The CDR3 region has the DNA TGTGCCAGCAGTACAGCAGGGGGAGCTTTCTTT.